This entry features one T cell receptor (beta chain) sequence. What it binds is not known. This sample stems from a study of early T cells in non-severe SARS-CoV-2 infection. The study's findings and limits: Matching against VDJdb likely underestimated virus-specific expansions, favoring anti-spike CD8.

The trim removed 5 bases at V and 4 bases at J, leaving 6 bases unmatched. Germline lookup yields CDR1 MNHNS and CDR2 SASEGT. CDR3 length equals 14 residues. Individual cDNA molecules each received unique molecular identifiers attached to them. Via MiXCR, TCRdb re-called the 5' RACE reads, giving one row per CDR3 protein. The profile shows tens of thousands of distinct CDR3 sequences, roughly a sixth of them singletons. Sequencing used whole blood. The chain uses TRBV6-1 and TRBJ2-3, with TRBD1 matching over 7 bases. The TCR comes from an adult who was a healthcare worker with PCR-confirmed SARS-CoV-2 infection or an uninfected control (not recorded which). The CDR3 coding sequence is TGTGCCAGCAGTCCCCGACAGGGTCCAGATACGCAGTATTTT. This gives the protein CASSPRQGPDTQYF.